This TCR beta chain was identified during a study of T cells in Graves' hyperthyroidism and ophthalmopathy. The V and J ends lost 2 bases and 5 bases, in that order; junction bases with no gene match: 2. Germline loops: CDR1 ENHRY, CDR2 SYGVKD. This CDR3 region has 13 residues. A few counts support this clonotype. Its antigen is not known. Findings of the study overall: Appearing also in blood were most of the thyroid clonotypes expanded above 0.001.

RNA transcripts gave rise to amplified TCR beta CDR3 regions. The study used the HTBI primer set for a first-round RT-PCR of the TCR CDR3. TCRdb re-derived calls from the multiplex PCR reads in MiXCR, one entry per CDR3 protein. The data show some 550,000 distinct CDR3 sequences, around 20% seen once. The specimen sequenced was blood. The TCR comes from a man aged 18 to 29 with Graves' hyperthyroidism. The J gene is TRBJ2-7, the V gene TRBV10-3; 8 bases line up with TRBD1. CDR3 nucleotides: TGTGCCATCAGTGAGGGGGACAGGAACGAGCAGTACTTC. Amino acids: CAISEGDRNEQYF.